This T cell receptor beta chain was documented in a study of human T cells and chemical hapten exposure. This clonotype was seen a handful of times. Its antigen is as yet unknown. Notes on the study in general: TCRs whose frequency exceeded 1 in 1000 remained the same following DPC sensitization.

For the library, individual cDNA molecules each received unique molecular identifiers. Authors' data handling: Samples had a median of about 95,000 TCRs, ranging 23,224 to 690,600. One entry per CDR3 protein results from TCRdb running MiXCR on the 5' RACE reads. TCRdb assigned the V and J calls; the authors' analysis was not used. The data contain under 150,000 distinct CDR3 sequences, around 20% of them singletons. The germline V gene encodes CDR1 LGHDT and CDR2 YNNKEL (reference sequence). The CDR3 length is 15 residues. Trimming took off 0 bases at V and 4 bases at J, with 10 bases between the two ends. Total RNA was isolated from unfractionated whole blood.

This sequence was found in a human donor in good health. The J gene is TRBJ2-1, the V gene TRBV3-1; D possibly matches TRBD1 or TRBD2 (5 bases each). For the CDR3, the DNA is TGTGCCAGCAGCCAAGATACGGGACCATACAATGAGCAGTTCTTC. Its protein product is CASSQDTGPYNEQFF.